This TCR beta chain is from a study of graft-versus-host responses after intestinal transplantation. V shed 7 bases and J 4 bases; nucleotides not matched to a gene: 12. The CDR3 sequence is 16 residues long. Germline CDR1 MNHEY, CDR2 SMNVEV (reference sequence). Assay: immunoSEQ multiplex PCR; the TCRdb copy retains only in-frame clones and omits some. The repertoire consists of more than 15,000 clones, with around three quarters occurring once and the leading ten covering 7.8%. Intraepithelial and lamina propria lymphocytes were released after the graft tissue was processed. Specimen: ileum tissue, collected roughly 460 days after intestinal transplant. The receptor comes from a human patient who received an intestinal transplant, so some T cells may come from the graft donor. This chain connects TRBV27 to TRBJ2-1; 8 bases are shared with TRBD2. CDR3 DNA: TGTGCCAGCAACCCCGTAAGCGGGGGATTTTACAATGAGCAGTTCTTC. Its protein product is CASNPVSGGFYNEQFF.